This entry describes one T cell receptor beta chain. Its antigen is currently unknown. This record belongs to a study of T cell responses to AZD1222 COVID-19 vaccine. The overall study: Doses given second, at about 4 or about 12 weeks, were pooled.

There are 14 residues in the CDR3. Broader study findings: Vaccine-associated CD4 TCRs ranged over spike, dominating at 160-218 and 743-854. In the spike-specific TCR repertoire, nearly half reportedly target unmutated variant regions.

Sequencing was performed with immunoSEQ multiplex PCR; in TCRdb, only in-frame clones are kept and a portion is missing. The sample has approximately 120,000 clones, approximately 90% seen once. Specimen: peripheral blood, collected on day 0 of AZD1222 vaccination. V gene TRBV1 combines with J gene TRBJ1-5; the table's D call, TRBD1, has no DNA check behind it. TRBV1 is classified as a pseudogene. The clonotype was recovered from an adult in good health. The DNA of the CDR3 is TGCACCAGCAGCGGGACAGGGTTCAATCAGCCCCAGCATTTT. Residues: CTSSGTGFNQPQHF.